The sequence of this TCR beta chain was determined in a study of cytomegalovirus exposure and HLA in healthy donors. With V trimmed by 10 bases and J by 2 bases, 7 bases remained unmatched. Germline assignment: CDR1 ENHRY and CDR2 SYGVKD. CDR3 length: 14 residues. PCR employed 60 Vbeta and 13 Jbeta primers. The table came from immunoSEQ multiplex PCR; TCRdb's copy has only in-frame clones and leaves some out. The table includes approximately 110,000 clones, 73% detected once. This chain links TRBV10-3 with TRBJ2-1; 8 bases are a match to TRBD2. The sample comprised PBMCs. The origin of this receptor is a woman aged 35 to 49 in good health and CMV-seronegative. The CDR3: CATGGIGTYNEQFF. DNA for the CDR3: TGTGCCACGGGGGGGATCGGAACCTACAATGAGCAGTTCTTC.